This entry lists 21 T cell receptor beta chains sequenced from one sample in a study of blood T cell repertoires in COVID-19. Profiling relied on immunoSEQ multiplex PCR, and the TCRdb table lists in-frame clones only, not all of them. The sample consists of tens of thousands of clones, 84% of them appearing once. Sequencing was performed on peripheral blood. These receptors all come from a man between 60 and 75 years old with acute or convalescent COVID-19.

The chain uses TRBV4-3 and TRBJ1-2, with 11 bases fitting TRBD1. J was trimmed by 4 bases and V by 2 bases; bases with no gene match: 18. The CDR3 spans 20 residues. The germline gives CDR1 LGHNA, CDR2 YSLEER. Here the CDR3 DNA reads TGCGCCAGCAGCCAAACCCTCCCGAAGGGGACAGGGGGTTTTGTCTATGGCTACACCTTC. The encoded protein is CASSQTLPKGTGGFVYGYTF.

The rearrangement joins TRBV6-6 to TRBJ2-1, with D uncertain. The CDR3 is made up of 15 amino acids. Trimming removed 6 bases at V and 0 bases at J, with 12 bases between. Germline V gene sequence: CDR1 MNHNY, CDR2 SVGAGI (reference sequence). CDR3 in DNA: TGTGCCAGCAGGGGCTACTCGAGCTCCTACAATGAGCAGTTCTTC. Protein product: CASRGYSSSYNEQFF.

This sequence joins TRBV5-1 and TRBJ1-1; TRBD1 might be the D (5 bases). V gave up 4 bases and J gave up 5 bases, with 15 bases separating them. The length of the CDR3 is 14 residues. Germline values: CDR1 SGHRS, CDR2 YFSETQ. The CDR3 is CASSPGRGGTEAFF. The CDR3 nucleotides are TGCGCCAGCAGCCCCGGGAGGGGAGGAACTGAAGCTTTCTTT.

The V gene is TRBV6-6, the J gene TRBJ2-7, with 10 bases aligning to TRBD2. After removal of 4 bases from V and 2 bases from J, the junction contained 5 bases not matched to a gene. CDR1 is MNHNY, CDR2 SVGAGI, per germline (reference sequence). This CDR3 comprises 15 residues. As DNA, the CDR3 is TGTGCCAGCAGTTTAGGCCTAGCGGGGGCCTACGAGCAGTACGTC. Encoded protein: CASSLGLAGAYEQYV.

CDR3 sequence: CASSLSPVTGGGSPLHF. In DNA, the CDR3 is TGTGCCAGCAGTTTATCTCCCGTAACAGGGGGAGGATCACCCCTCCACTTT. The chain links TRBV27 to TRBJ1-6; 8 positions agree with TRBD1. Per germline, CDR1 MNHEY and CDR2 SMNVEV (reference sequence). The CDR3 extends over 17 amino acids. After removal of 0 bases from V and 10 bases from J, the junction contained 11 bases not matched to a gene.

The chain uses TRBV4-3 and TRBJ2-3, with D maybe TRBD2 (5 bases). Deletions cut 4 bases from V and 1 base from J, with 9 bases between. This CDR3 comprises 14 residues. CDR1 and CDR2 (germline): LGHNA, YSLEER. The chain's CDR3 is CASSRRAGTDTQYF. CDR3 sequence (DNA): TGCGCCAGCAGCCGTCGAGCGGGCACAGATACGCAGTATTTT.

The rearrangement joins TRBV18 to TRBJ2-2; 9 nucleotides match TRBD2. The germline gives CDR1 KGHSH, CDR2 LQKENI. The V segment lost 2 bases and the J segment 0 bases; nucleotides outside the gene matches: 1. The CDR3 length is 16 residues. The CDR3: CASSPGLATNTGELFF. As DNA, the CDR3 is TGTGCCAGCTCACCAGGACTAGCGACGAACACCGGGGAGCTGTTTTTT. The variable domain in full, with the rest retrieved from reference TRBV18 and TRBJ2-2, is NAGVMQNPRHLVRRRGQEARLRCSPMKGHSHVYWYRQLPEEGLKFMVYLQKENIIDESGMPKERFSAEFPKEGPSILRIQQVVRGDSAAYFCASSPGLATNTGELFFGEGSRLTVL.

The chain combines TRBV4-2 with TRBJ2-2, with a weak D call TRBD1 (6 bases). Trimming removed 4 bases from V and 0 bases from J, with 12 bases in between. The CDR3 has 16 amino acids. Germline values: CDR1 LGHNA, CDR2 YNFKEQ. The chain's CDR3 is CASSPMDSANTGELFF. Written as DNA, the CDR3 is TGTGCCAGCAGCCCCATGGACAGTGCGAACACCGGGGAGCTGTTTTTT.

The chain links TRBV11-3 to TRBJ2-1, with TRBD1 identical over 7 bases. The junction had 8 bases not matched to a gene; V was cut back by 3 bases and J by 6 bases. The CDR3 contains 15 residues. The V gene's germline CDR1 is SGHNT and CDR2 YENEEA. The CDR3 sequence is CASSFSRDRGNEQFF. CDR3 sequence (DNA): TGTGCCAGCAGCTTTTCACGGGACAGAGGCAATGAGCAGTTCTTC.

This chain joins TRBV5-1 and TRBJ1-3, with 10 positions matching TRBD1. This CDR3 has 17 amino acids. Germline CDR1 reads SGHRS; CDR2 reads YFSETQ. The junction had 6 bases not matched to a gene; V was cut back by 3 bases and J by 0 bases. The CDR3: CASSWGQGFPSGNTIYF. The CDR3 coding sequence is TGCGCCAGCAGCTGGGGACAGGGGTTCCCCTCTGGAAACACCATATATTTT.

The CDR3 sequence: CASSVGAGRANEQFF. In nucleotides, the CDR3 is TGCGCCAGCAGCGTCGGAGCAGGGAGGGCCAATGAGCAGTTCTTC. This chain links TRBV5-1 with TRBJ2-1, with 7 bases aligning to TRBD2. The CDR3 spans 15 residues. With V trimmed by 4 bases and J by 6 bases, 10 bases remained unmatched. CDR1 and CDR2 (germline): SGHRS, YFSETQ. The whole variable domain, filled in from reference TRBV5-1 and TRBJ2-1, reads KAGVTQTPRYLIKTRGQQVTLSCSPISGHRSVSWYQQTPGQGLQFLFEYFSETQRNKGNFPGRFSGRQFSNSRSEMNVSTLELGDSALYLCASSVGAGRANEQFFGPGTRLTVL.

The chain carries TRBV3-1 (or the pseudogene TRBV3-2) and TRBJ1-6; 7 bases map to TRBD1. From germline, CDR1 is LGHDT and CDR2 YNNKEL (reference sequence). Germline trimming cut 1 base from V and 3 bases from J; bases unmatched to any gene: 0. The CDR3 length is 15 residues. The CDR3: CASSQAGGYNSPLHF. The CDR3 DNA follows: TGTGCCAGCAGCCAAGCAGGGGGCTATAATTCACCCCTCCACTTT.

The gene calls are TRBV20-1 and TRBJ1-4; D is perhaps TRBD1 (5 bases). The germline CDR1 and CDR2 sequences are DFQATT and SNEGSKA (reference sequence). CDR3 length: 11 residues. V lost 0 bases and J lost 10, with 6 bases in between. The CDR3 nucleotides are TGCAGTGCTAGAGAGGGGCGAAAACTGTTTTTT. As protein: CSAREGRKLFF.

The chain recombines TRBV19 with TRBJ1-2; D is undetermined. V was shortened by 8 bases and J by 1 base, with 17 bases between the two germline ends. The V gene's germline CDR1 is LNHDA and CDR2 SQIVND (reference sequence). The CDR3 has 15 amino acids. CDR3 nucleotide sequence: TGTGCCAGTTTTTCGGCGGTTTACCTTAACTATGGCTACACCTTC. It is translated as CASFSAVYLNYGYTF.

V and J are TRBV5-1 and TRBJ1-2; no definite D call. Trimming left V 0 bases short and J 11 bases short, with 17 bases between. The CDR3 totals 14 residues. Germline-derived CDR1 and CDR2 are SGHRS and YFSETQ. This chain's CDR3 is CASSLVSGQAWYTF. CDR3 DNA sequence: TGCGCCAGCAGCTTGGTGTCAGGCCAAGCTTGGTACACCTTC.

The V call is TRBV7-2, the J call TRBJ1-6; no definite D call. The CDR3 is 15 residues long. The V gene's germline CDR1 is SGHTA and CDR2 FQGNSA. V lost 4 bases to trimming and J lost 9 bases, with 16 bases between them. CDR3 coding DNA: TGTGCCAGCAGCTCCGAGGCGGTCCCCATTTCACCCCTCCACTTT. As protein: CASSSEAVPISPLHF.

The chain uses TRBV11-2 and TRBJ2-7; TRBD2 is a possible D gene (5 bases). This CDR3 spans 12 amino acids. Germline CDR1 reads SGHAT; CDR2 reads FQNNGV. Trimming shortened V by 5 bases and J by 4 bases, and 9 bases separated the two germline ends. CDR3 sequence reads: CASSPGGYEQYV. CDR3 sequence (DNA): TGTGCCAGCAGCCCCGGCGGGTACGAGCAGTACGTC.

The chain has TRBV11-2 and TRBJ2-7; D is undetermined. The V end was cut by 5 bases, the J end by 6 bases, with 14 bases between. The CDR3 consists of 13 residues. The germline V gene encodes CDR1 SGHAT and CDR2 FQNNGV. The CDR3 sequence: CASSQRDWVEQYV. The CDR3 DNA reads as TGTGCCAGCAGCCAGCGTGATTGGGTCGAGCAGTACGTC.

The chain uses TRBV6-2 or TRBV6-3 and TRBJ2-1; 12 bases fit TRBD2. After removal of 1 base from V and 7 bases from J, the junction contained 2 bases not matched to a gene. In germline, CDR1 is MNHEY, CDR2 SVGEGT. The CDR3 is made up of 15 amino acids. DNA of the CDR3: TGTGCCAGCAGTTACTTTACTAGCGGGGGGAATGAGCAGTTCTTC. Translation gives CASSYFTSGGNEQFF.

The chain couples TRBV18 to TRBJ1-5; D is undetermined. Germline values: CDR1 KGHSH, CDR2 LQKENI. V lost 6 bases, J lost 7 bases, and 19 bases lay in between. The CDR3 runs 15 residues. The CDR3 DNA follows: TGTGCCAGCTCCTCGGGGATGTCGCCGGAACAGCCCCAGCATTTT. Its protein is CASSSGMSPEQPQHF. Full variable domain (missing parts from reference TRBV18 and TRBJ1-5): NAGVMQNPRHLVRRRGQEARLRCSPMKGHSHVYWYRQLPEEGLKFMVYLQKENIIDESGMPKERFSAEFPKEGPSILRIQQVVRGDSAAYFCASSSGMSPEQPQHFGDGTRLSIL.

This chain connects TRBV27 to TRBJ2-7; a possible D gene is TRBD1 (6 bases). CDR3 length equals 13 residues. V was pared by 10 bases and J by 1 base, with 14 bases between. The V gene's germline CDR1 is MNHEY and CDR2 SMNVEV (reference sequence). The CDR3 DNA reads as TGTGCCAACTCAGGGGTGGGATCCTACGAGCAGTACGTC. This encodes CANSGVGSYEQYV.